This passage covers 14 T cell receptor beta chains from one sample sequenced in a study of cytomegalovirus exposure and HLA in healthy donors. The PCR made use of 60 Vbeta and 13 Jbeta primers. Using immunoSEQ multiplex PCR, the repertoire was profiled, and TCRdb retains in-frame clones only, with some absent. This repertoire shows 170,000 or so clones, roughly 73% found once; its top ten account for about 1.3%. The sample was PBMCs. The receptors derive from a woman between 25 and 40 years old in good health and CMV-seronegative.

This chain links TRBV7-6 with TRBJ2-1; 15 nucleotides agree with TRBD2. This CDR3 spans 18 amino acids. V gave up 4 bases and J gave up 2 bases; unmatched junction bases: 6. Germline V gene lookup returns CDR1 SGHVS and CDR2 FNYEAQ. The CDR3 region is CASSSGLAGGPPYNEQFF. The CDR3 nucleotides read TGTGCCAGCAGCTCCGGACTAGCGGGGGGGCCCCCCTACAATGAGCAGTTCTTC.

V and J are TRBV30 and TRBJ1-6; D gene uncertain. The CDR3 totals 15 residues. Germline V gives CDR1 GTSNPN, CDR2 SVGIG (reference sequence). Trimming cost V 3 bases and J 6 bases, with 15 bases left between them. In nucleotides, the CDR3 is TGTGCCTGGAGCGTGCCGGAGGACCCTAATTCACCCCTCCACTTT. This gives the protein CAWSVPEDPNSPLHF.

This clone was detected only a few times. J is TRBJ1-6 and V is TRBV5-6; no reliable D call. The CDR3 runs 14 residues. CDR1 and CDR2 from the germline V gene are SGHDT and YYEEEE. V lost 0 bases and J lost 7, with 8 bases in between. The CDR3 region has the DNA TGTGCCAGCAGCTTGGCCCGGTGGAATTCACCCCTCCACTTT. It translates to CASSLARWNSPLHF.

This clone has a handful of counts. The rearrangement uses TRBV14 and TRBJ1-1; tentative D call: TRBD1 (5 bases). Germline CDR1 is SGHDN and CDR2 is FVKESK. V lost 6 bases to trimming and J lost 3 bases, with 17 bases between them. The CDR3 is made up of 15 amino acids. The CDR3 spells CASRPRAWLDTEAFF. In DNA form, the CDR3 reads TGTGCCAGCAGACCCAGGGCCTGGTTAGACACTGAAGCTTTCTTT. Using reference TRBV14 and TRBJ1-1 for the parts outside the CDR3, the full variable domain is EAGVTQFPSHSVIEKGQTVTLRCDPISGHDNLYWYRRVMGKEIKFLLHFVKESKQDESGMPNNRFLAERTGGTYSTLKVQPAELEDSGVYFCASRPRAWLDTEAFFGQGTRLTVV.

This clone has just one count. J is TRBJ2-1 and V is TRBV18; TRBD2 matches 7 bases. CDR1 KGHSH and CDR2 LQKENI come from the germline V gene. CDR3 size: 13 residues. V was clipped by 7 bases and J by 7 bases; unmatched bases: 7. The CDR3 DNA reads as TGTGCCAGCTTCGGCAGCGGGGTGAATGAGCAGTTCTTC. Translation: CASFGSGVNEQFF.

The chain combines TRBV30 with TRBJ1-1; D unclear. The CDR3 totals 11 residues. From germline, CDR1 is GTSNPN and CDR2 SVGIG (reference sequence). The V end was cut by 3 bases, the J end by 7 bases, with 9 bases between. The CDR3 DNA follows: TGTGCCTGGAGACTCCTGAATGAAGCTTTCTTT. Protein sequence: CAWRLLNEAFF. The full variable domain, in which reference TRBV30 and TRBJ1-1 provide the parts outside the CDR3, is SQTIHQWPATLVQPVGSPLSLECTVEGTSNPNLYWYRQAAGRGLQLLFYSVGIGQISSEVPQNLSASRPQDRQFILSSKKLLLSDSGFYLCAWRLLNEAFFGQGTRLTVV.

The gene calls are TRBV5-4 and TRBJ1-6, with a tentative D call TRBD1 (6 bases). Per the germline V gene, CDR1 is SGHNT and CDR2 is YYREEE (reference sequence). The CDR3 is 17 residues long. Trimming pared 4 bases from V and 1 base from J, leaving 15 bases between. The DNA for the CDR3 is TGTGCCAGCAGCATTGGAGGACAGATATCCTATAATTCACCCCTCCACTTT. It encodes CASSIGGQISYNSPLHF.

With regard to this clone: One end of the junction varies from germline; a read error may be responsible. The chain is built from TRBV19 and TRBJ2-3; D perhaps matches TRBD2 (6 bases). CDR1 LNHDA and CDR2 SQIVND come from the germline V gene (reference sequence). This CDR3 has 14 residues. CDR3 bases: TGTGCCAGTAGTGTAGATCTGGGGACTGATACGCAGTATTTT. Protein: CASSVDLGTDTQYF.

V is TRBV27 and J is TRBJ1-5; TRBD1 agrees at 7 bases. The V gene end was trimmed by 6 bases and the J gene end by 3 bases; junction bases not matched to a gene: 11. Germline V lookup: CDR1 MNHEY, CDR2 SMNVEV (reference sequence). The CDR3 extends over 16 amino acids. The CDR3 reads CASSAKPGTVNQPQHF. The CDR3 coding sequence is TGTGCCAGCAGCGCAAAGCCTGGGACAGTCAATCAGCCCCAGCATTTT.

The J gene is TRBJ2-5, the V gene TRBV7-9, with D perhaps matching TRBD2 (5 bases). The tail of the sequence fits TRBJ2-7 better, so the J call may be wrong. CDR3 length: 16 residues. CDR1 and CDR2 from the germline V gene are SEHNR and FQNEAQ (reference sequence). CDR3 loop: CASSHNEGRSSYEQYF. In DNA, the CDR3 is TGTGCCAGCAGCCACAACGAGGGAAGGAGCTCCTACGAGCAGTACTTC.

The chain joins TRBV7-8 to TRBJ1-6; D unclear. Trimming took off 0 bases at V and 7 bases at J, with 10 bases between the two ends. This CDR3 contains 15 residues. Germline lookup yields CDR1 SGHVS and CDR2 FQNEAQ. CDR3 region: CASSLAGRGNSPLHF. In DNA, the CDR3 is TGTGCCAGCAGCTTAGCGGGCAGAGGGAATTCACCCCTCCACTTT.

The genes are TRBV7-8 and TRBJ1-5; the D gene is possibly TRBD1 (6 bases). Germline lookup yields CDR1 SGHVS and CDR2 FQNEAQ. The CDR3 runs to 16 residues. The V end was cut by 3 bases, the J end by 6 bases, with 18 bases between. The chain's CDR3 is CASSFNRASSGQPQHF. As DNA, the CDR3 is TGTGCCAGCAGCTTCAACAGGGCCTCCTCTGGTCAGCCCCAGCATTTT. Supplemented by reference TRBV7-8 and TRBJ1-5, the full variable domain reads GAGVSQSPRYKVAKRGQDVALRCDPISGHVSLFWYQQALGQGPEFLTYFQNEAQLDKSGLPSDRFFAERPEGSVSTLKIQRTQQEDSAVYLCASSFNRASSGQPQHFGDGTRLSIL.

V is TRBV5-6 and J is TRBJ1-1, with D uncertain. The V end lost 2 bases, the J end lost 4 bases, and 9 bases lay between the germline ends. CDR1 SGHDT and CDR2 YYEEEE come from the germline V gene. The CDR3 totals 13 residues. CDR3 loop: CASSFGVGTEAFF. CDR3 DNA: TGTGCCAGCAGCTTCGGGGTAGGCACTGAAGCTTTCTTT.

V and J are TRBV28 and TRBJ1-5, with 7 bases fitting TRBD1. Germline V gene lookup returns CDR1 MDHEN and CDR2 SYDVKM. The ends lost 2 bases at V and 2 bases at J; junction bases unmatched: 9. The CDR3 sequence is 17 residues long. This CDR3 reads CASSLGRQGLGNQPQHF. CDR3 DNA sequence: TGTGCCAGCAGTTTAGGACGACAGGGACTAGGCAATCAGCCCCAGCATTTT.